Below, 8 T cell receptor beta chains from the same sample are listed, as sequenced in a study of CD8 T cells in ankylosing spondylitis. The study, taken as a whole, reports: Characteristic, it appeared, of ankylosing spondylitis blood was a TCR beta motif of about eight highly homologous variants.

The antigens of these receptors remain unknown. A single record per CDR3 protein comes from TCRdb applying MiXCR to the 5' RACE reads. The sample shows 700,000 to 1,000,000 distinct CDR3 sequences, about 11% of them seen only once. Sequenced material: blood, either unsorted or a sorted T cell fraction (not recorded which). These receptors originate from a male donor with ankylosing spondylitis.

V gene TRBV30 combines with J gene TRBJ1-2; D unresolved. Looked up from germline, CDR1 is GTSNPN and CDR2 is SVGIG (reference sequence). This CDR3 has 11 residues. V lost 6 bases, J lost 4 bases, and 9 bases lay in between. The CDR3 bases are TGTGCCTGCACCGGCCTCTATGGCTACACCTTC. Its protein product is CACTGLYGYTF.

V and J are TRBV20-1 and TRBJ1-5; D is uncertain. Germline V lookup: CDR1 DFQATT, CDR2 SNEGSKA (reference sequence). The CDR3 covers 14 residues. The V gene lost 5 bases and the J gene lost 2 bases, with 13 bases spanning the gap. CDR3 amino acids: CSAPRTWGNQPQHF. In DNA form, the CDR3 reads TGCAGTGCTCCTCGGACGTGGGGCAATCAGCCCCAGCATTTT.

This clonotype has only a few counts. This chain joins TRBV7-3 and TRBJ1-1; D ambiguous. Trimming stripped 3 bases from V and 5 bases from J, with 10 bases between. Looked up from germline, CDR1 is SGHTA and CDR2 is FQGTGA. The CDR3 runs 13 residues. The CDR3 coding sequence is TGTGCCAGCAGCTTGCGACCCAGGACTGAAGCTTTCTTT. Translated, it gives CASSLRPRTEAFF. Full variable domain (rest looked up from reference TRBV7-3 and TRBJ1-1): GAGVSQTPSNKVTEKGKYVELRCDPISGHTALYWYRQSLGQGPEFLIYFQGTGAADDSGLPNDRFFAVRPEGSVSTLKIQRTERGDSAVYLCASSLRPRTEAFFGQGTRLTVV.

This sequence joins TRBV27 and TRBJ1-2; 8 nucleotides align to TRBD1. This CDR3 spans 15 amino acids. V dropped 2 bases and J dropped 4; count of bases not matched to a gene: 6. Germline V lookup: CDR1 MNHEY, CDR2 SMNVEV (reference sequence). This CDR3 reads CASSLGQGSIYGYTF. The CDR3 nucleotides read TGTGCCAGCAGTTTAGGACAGGGATCGATCTATGGCTACACCTTC.

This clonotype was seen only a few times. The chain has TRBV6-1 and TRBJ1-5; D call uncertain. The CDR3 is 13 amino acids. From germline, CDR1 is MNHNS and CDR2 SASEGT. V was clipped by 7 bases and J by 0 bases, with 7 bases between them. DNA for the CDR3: TGTGCCAGCATGCAGGTTAGCAATCAGCCCCAGCATTTT. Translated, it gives CASMQVSNQPQHF.

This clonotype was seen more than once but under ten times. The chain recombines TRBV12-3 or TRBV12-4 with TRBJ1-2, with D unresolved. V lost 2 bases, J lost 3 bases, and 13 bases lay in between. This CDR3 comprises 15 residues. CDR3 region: CASSLREQPYYGYTF. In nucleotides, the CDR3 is TGTGCCAGCAGTTTAAGGGAACAGCCATACTATGGCTACACCTTC.

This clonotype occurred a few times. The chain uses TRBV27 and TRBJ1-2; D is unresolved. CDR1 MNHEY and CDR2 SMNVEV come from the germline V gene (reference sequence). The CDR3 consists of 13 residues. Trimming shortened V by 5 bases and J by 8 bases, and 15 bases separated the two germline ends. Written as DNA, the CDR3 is TGTGCCAGCAGTGTGACGGGGTTAAGGGGCTACACCTTC. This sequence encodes CASSVTGLRGYTF.

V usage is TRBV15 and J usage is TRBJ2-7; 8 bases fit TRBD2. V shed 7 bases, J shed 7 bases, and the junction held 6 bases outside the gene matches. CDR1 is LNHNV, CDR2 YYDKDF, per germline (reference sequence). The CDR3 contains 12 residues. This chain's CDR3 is CATTSGGGEQYF. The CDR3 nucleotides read TGTGCCACCACCAGCGGGGGAGGGGAGCAGTACTTC.